Shown below are 6 T cell receptor beta chains from a single sample sequenced in a study of T cells in Graves' hyperthyroidism and ophthalmopathy. RNA transcripts served as the template for amplifying TCR beta CDR3 regions. Using the HTBI primer set, a first-round RT-PCR was run on the TCR CDR3. MiXCR, applied by TCRdb to the multiplex PCR reads, yields one record per CDR3 protein. This repertoire shows a few hundred thousand distinct CDR3 sequences, 46% found once; its top ten account for 44%. Sequencing was done on a sample of peripheral blood or thyroid tissue (not recorded which). The receptor source for this set is an adult woman with Graves' disease, either hyperthyroidism or ophthalmopathy (not recorded which).

The chain recombines TRBV29-1 with TRBJ2-7; TRBD1 aligns across 9 bases. Looked up from germline, CDR1 is SQVTM and CDR2 is ANQGSEA. The J segment lost 5 bases and the V segment lost 7 bases, leaving 9 bases of the junction unmatched. The CDR3 has 13 residues. The CDR3 DNA is TGCAGCGCTTGGTCGGGACAGGGTAACGAGCAGTACTTC. Residues: CSAWSGQGNEQYF.

The chain recombines TRBV7-2 with TRBJ1-2; D may be TRBD1 (6 bases). Germline CDR1 SGHTA, CDR2 FQGNSA. The CDR3 is 15 residues long. The V and J ends lost 1 base and 7 bases respectively, with 16 bases between them. CDR3 sequence (DNA): TGTGCCAGCAGCTTAGGGACAGTCATGGATCCTGGCTACACCTTC. Translated: CASSLGTVMDPGYTF.

Only one count was recorded for this clonotype. This rearrangement joins TRBV12-3 or TRBV12-4 to TRBJ2-2; D gene ambiguous. V was shortened by 3 bases and J by 5 bases, with 7 bases between the two germline ends. The CDR3 has 13 amino acids. The CDR3 DNA reads as TGTGCCAGCAGTTTTGCAATGACCGGGGAGCTGTTTTTT. It specifies CASSFAMTGELFF.

This clonotype was seen repeatedly, ten times or more. The chain couples TRBV7-8 to TRBJ1-2; the match to TRBD1 covers 7 bases. CDR3 length: 16 amino acids. Germline CDR1 and CDR2: SGHVS and FQNEAQ. The junction had 10 bases not matched to a gene; V was cut back by 0 bases and J by 6 bases. The DNA of the CDR3 is TGTGCCAGCAGCTTAGCGCTTTTGGTAGGGGGCAATGGCTACACCTTC. Protein sequence: CASSLALLVGGNGYTF. Together with reference TRBV7-8 and TRBJ1-2, the CDR3 gives the full variable domain: GAGVSQSPRYKVAKRGQDVALRCDPISGHVSLFWYQQALGQGPEFLTYFQNEAQLDKSGLPSDRFFAERPEGSVSTLKIQRTQQEDSAVYLCASSLALLVGGNGYTFGSGTRLTVV.

This clonotype has a handful of counts. The chain joins TRBV30 to TRBJ1-4, with a possible D match to TRBD1 (6 bases). Trimming took 0 bases from V and 0 from J, leaving 11 bases between them. This CDR3 region has 16 residues. CDR1 is GTSNPN and CDR2 is SVGIG in the germline V gene (reference sequence). CDR3 region: CAWSVGTQTTNEKLFF. Here the CDR3 DNA reads TGTGCCTGGAGTGTGGGGACACAGACAACTAATGAAAAACTGTTTTTT.

This clonotype was picked up a small number of times. This sequence joins TRBV29-1 and TRBJ1-4; no clear D. CDR3 size: 13 residues. Trimming cost V 4 bases and J 8 bases, with 14 bases left between them. Germline-derived CDR1 and CDR2 are SQVTM and ANQGSEA. CDR3 in amino acids: CSVVVRRGEKLFF. In DNA, the CDR3 is TGCAGCGTTGTCGTCCGTCGAGGAGAAAAACTGTTTTTT. The complete variable domain, with remaining parts taken from reference TRBV29-1 and TRBJ1-4, reads SAVISQKPSRDICQRGTSLTIQCQVDSQVTMMFWYRQQPGQSLTLIATANQGSEATYESGFVIDKFPISRPNLTFSTLTVSNMSPEDSSIYLCSVVVRRGEKLFFGSGTQLSVL.